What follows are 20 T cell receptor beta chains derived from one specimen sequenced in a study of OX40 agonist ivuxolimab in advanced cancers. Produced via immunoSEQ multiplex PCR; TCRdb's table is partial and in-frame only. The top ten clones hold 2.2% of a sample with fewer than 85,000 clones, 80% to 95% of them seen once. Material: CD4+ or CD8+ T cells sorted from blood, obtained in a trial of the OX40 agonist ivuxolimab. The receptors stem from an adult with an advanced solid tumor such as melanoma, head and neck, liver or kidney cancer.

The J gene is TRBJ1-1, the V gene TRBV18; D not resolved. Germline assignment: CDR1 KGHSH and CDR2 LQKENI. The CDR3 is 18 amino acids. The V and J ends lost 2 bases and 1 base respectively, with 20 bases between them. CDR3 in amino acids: CASSPTSFSYDRNTEAFF. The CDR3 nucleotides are TGTGCCAGCTCACCAACGAGTTTTAGTTACGATCGGAACACTGAAGCTTTCTTT.

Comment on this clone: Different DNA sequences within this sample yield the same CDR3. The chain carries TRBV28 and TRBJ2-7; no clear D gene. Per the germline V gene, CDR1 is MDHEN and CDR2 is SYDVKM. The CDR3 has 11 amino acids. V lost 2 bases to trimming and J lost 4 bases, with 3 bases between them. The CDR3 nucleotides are TGTGCCAGCAGTTTAACATACGAGCAGTACTTC. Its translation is CASSLTYEQYF.

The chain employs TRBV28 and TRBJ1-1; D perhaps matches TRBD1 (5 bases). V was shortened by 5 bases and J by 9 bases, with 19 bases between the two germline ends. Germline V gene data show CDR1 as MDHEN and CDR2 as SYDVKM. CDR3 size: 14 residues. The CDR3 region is CASSILKGRDQAFF. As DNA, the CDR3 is TGTGCCAGCAGTATCCTCAAGGGACGGGATCAAGCTTTCTTT.

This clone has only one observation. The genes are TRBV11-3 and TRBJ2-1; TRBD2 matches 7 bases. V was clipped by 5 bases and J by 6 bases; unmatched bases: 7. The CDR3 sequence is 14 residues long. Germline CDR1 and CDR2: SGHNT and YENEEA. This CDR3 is CASSIRLAINEQFF. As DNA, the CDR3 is TGTGCCAGCAGCATTCGACTAGCAATCAATGAGCAGTTCTTC.

The CDR3 bases are TGTGCCAGCATTGCACAGGGAACCCTCACTGAAGCTTTCTTT. Translation gives CASIAQGTLTEAFF. V and J are TRBV6-6 and TRBJ1-1; the D gene is possibly TRBD1 (6 bases). Trimming cost V 7 bases and J 4 bases, with 16 bases left between them. Germline V gene data show CDR1 as MNHNY and CDR2 as SVGAGI (reference sequence). This CDR3 has 14 amino acids.

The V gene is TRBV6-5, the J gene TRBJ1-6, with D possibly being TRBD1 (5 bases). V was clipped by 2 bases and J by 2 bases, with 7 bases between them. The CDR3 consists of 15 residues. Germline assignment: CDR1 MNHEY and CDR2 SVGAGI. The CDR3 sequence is CASSYRGPYNSPLHF. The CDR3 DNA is TGTGCCAGCAGTTACCGGGGCCCCTATAATTCACCCCTCCACTTT.

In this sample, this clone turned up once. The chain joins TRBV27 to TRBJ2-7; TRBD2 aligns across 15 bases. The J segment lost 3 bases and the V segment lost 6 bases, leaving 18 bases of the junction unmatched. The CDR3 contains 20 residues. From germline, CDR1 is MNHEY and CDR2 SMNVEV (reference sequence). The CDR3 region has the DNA TGTGCCAGCAGCCGTAAGAAACAGGGGGGACTAGCGGGAGGCTACTACGAGCAGTACTTC. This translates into CASSRKKQGGLAGGYYEQYF.

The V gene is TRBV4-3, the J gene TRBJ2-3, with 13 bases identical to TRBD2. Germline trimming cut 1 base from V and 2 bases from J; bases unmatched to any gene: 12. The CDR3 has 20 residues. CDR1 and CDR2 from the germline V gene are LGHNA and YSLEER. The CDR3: CASSQALAVLAGGYTDTQYF. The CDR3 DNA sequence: TGCGCCAGCAGCCAAGCCCTCGCCGTACTAGCGGGGGGGTACACAGATACGCAGTATTTT.

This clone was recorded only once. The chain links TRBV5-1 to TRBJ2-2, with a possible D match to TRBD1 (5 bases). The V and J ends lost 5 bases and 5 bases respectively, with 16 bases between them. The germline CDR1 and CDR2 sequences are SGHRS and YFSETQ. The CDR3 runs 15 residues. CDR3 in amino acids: CASSKDISLTGELFF. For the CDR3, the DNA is TGCGCCAGCAGTAAGGACATCTCACTGACCGGGGAGCTGTTTTTT.

The CDR3 nucleotides are TGTGCCAGCAGTTCGGTGGGGAGCTCCTACAATGAGCAGTTCTTC. This gives the protein CASSSVGSSYNEQFF. The chain uses TRBV2 and TRBJ2-1, with D perhaps TRBD2 (5 bases). Germline V lookup: CDR1 SNHLY, CDR2 FYNNEI. CDR3 length: 15 amino acids. Trimming pared 5 bases from V and 0 bases from J, leaving 11 bases between.

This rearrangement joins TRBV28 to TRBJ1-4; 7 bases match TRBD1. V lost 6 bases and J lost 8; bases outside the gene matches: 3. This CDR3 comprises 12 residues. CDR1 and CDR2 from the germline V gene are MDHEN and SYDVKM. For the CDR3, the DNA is TGTGCCAGCAGGCAGGGGGGGGAAAAACTGTTTTTT. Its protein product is CASRQGGEKLFF.

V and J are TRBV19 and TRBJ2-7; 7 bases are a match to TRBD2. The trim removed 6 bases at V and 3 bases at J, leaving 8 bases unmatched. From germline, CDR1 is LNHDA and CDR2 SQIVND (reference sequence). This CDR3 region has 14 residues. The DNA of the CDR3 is TGTGCCAGTAGCAATGCGGGGGATATCTACGAGCAGTACTTC. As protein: CASSNAGDIYEQYF.

The CDR3 protein is CASSLGLYATNEKLFF. The CDR3 DNA reads TGTGCCAGCAGTTTAGGGCTGTACGCAACTAATGAAAAACTGTTTTTT. The chain couples TRBV28 to TRBJ1-4; D is ambiguous. Per the germline V gene, CDR1 is MDHEN and CDR2 is SYDVKM. V was cut by 2 bases and J by 0 bases, with 10 bases left in between. The CDR3 contains 16 residues.

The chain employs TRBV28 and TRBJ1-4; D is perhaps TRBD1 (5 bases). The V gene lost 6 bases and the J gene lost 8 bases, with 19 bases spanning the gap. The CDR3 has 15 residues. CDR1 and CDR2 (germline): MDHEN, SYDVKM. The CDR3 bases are TGTGCCAGCAGCTCGCCAGTGGACCCAGGGGAAAAACTGTTTTTT. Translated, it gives CASSSPVDPGEKLFF.

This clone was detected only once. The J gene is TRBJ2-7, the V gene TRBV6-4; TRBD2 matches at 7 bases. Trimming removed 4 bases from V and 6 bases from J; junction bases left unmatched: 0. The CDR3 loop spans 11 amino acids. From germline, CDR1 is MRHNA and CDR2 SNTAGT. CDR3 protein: CASSAGGEQYF. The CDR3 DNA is TGTGCCAGCAGTGCGGGGGGCGAGCAGTACTTC.

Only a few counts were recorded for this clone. CDR3 protein: CASRNWGVGYTF. The CDR3, as DNA: TGTGCCAGCAGGAACTGGGGTGTAGGCTACACCTTC. The V and J genes are TRBV6-6 and TRBJ1-2; no firm D call. Looked up from germline, CDR1 is MNHNY and CDR2 is SVGAGI (reference sequence). CDR3 size: 12 residues. The V and J ends lost 6 bases and 8 bases respectively, with 13 bases between them.

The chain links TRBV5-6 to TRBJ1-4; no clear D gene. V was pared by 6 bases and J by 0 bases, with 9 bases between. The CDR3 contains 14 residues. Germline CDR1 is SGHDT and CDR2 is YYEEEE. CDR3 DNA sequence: TGTGCCAGCACACACAGAGCAACTAATGAAAAACTGTTTTTT. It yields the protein CASTHRATNEKLFF.

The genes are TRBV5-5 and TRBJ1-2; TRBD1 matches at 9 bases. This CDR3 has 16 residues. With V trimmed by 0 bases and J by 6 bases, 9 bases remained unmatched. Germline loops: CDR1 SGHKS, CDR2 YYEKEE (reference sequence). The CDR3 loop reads CASSLVGQGQWHGYTF. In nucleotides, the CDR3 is TGTGCCAGCAGCTTGGTGGGACAGGGTCAGTGGCATGGCTACACCTTC.

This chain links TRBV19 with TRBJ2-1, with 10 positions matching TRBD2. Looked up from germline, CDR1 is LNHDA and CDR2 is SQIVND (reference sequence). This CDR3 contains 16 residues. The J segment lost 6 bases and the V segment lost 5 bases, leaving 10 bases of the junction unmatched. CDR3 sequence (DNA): TGTGCCAGTAGTCCCAGGGGAGCGGGGGGGAGCAATGAGCAGTTCTTC. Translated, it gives CASSPRGAGGSNEQFF.

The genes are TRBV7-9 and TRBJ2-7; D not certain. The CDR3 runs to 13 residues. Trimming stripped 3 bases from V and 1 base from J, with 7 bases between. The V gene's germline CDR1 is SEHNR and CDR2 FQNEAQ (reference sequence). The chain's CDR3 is CASSLTSSYEQYF. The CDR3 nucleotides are TGTGCCAGCAGCTTGACTTCTTCCTACGAGCAGTACTTC.